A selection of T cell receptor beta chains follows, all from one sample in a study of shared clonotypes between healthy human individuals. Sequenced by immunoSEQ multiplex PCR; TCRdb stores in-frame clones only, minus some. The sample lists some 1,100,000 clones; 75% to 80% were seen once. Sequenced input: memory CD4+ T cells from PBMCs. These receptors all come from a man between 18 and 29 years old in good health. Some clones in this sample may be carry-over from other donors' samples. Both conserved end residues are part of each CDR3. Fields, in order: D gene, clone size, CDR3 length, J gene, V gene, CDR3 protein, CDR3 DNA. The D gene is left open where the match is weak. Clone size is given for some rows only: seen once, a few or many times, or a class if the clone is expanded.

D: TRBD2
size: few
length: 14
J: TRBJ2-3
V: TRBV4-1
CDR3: CASSAAGGADTQYF
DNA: TGCGCCAGCAGCGCGGCGGGAGGGGCAGATACGCAGTATTTT

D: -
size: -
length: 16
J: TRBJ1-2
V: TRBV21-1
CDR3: CASSKAGPVVGYGYTF
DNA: TGTGCCAGCAGCAAAGCCGGCCCTGTGGTCGGCTATGGCTACACCTTC

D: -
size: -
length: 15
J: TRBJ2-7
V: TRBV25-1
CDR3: CASSNSPSPSYEQYF
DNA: TGTGCCAGCAGCAACAGTCCTAGCCCCTCCTACGAGCAGTACTTC

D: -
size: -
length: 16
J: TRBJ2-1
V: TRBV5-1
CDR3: CASSLGLVSSYNEQFF
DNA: TGCGCCAGCAGCTTGGGGTTAGTATCGTCTTACAATGAGCAGTTCTTC

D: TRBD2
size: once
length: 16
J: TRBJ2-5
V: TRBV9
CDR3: CASSVEPSGRWETQYF
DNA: TGTGCCAGCAGCGTAGAGCCTAGCGGGAGATGGGAGACCCAGTACTTC

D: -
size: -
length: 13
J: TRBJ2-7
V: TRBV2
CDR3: CASSVQEPYEQYF
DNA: TGTGCCAGCAGTGTCCAGGAACCCTACGAGCAGTACTTC

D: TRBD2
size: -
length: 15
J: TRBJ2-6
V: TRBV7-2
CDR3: CASKAGRAGANVLTF
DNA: TGTGCCAGCAAAGCGGGGAGGGCTGGGGCCAACGTCCTGACTTTC

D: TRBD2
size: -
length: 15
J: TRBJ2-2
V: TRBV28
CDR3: CASRPGGSRSGELFF
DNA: TGTGCCAGCAGGCCTGGCGGGAGTAGGTCCGGGGAGCTGTTTTTT

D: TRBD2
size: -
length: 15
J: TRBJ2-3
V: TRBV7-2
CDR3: CASSFSGAVSDTQYF
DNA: TGTGCCAGCAGCTTTAGCGGGGCGGTTTCAGATACGCAGTATTTT

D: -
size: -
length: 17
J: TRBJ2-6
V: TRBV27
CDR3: CASSLSRQSSGANVLTF
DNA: TGTGCCAGCAGTTTATCCCGACAGAGCTCTGGGGCCAACGTCCTGACTTTC

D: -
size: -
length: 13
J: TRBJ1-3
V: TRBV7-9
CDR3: CASRKRGGNTIYF
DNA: TGTGCCAGCAGAAAAAGAGGGGGAAACACCATATATTTT

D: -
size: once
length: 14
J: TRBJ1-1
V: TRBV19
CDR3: CASSIEGARTEAFF
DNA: TGTGCCAGTAGTATAGAGGGGGCGCGGACTGAAGCTTTCTTT

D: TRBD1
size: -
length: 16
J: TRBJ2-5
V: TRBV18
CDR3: CASSRMKTGFTETQYF
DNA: TGTGCCAGCTCACGAATGAAGACAGGGTTTACGGAGACCCAGTACTTC

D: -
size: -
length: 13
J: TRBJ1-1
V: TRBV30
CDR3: CAWGSGTFGGAFF
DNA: TGTGCCTGGGGGTCGGGTACCTTCGGAGGAGCTTTCTTT

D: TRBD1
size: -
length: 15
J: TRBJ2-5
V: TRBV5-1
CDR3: CASSSGQANLETQYF
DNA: TGCGCCAGCAGCTCGGGACAGGCGAATCTGGAGACCCAGTACTTC

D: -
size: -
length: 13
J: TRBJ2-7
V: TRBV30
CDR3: CAWDNTGRTEQYF
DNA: TGTGCCTGGGACAACACCGGGCGGACCGAGCAGTACTTC

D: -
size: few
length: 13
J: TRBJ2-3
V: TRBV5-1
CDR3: CASSWRGPDTQYF
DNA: TGCGCCAGCAGCTGGAGGGGGCCAGATACGCAGTATTTT